This T cell receptor beta chain emerged from a study of shared clonotypes between healthy human individuals. Several immunoSEQ 96-well plates shared each subset's DNA, each plate a replicate. Produced via immunoSEQ multiplex PCR; TCRdb's table is partial and in-frame only. Of millions of clones detected, around 94% appear once; the ten largest clones hold around 0.14%. The CDR3 has 13 residues. V dropped 6 bases and J dropped 5; count of bases not matched to a gene: 6. Germline V lookup: CDR1 SGHTA, CDR2 FQGNSA. The chain uses TRBV7-2 and TRBJ1-2, with 7 bases matching TRBD1. The source is a man aged 18 to 30 in good health. The sequencing sample was made of naive CD4+ T cells sorted from blood. Subset here: CD45RA+ positively selected. This chain's CDR3 is CASRSTGAYGYTF. CDR3 DNA sequence: TGTGCCAGCAGGTCAACAGGGGCTTATGGCTACACCTTC.